The clone carrying this T cell receptor (beta chain) has only one observation. Antigen: not known. Using immunoSEQ multiplex PCR, the repertoire was profiled, and TCRdb retains in-frame clones only, with some absent. The sample lists around 130,000 clones; around 90% were seen once. The sample originates from a study of T cell responses to AZD1222 COVID-19 vaccine. Study findings and constraints: Just a handful of AZD1222 recipients were seropositive at baseline. Across spike, vaccine-associated CD4 TCRs were found, dominant at 160-218 and 743-854. Within unmutated variant regions lay the reported targets of nearly half of spike-specific TCRs. It was only after the peak T cell response that any repertoires were sampled.

The sample was peripheral blood, taken 28 days after the second dose of the MenACWY control vaccine. The TCR sequence derives from an adult who received the MenACWY meningococcal vaccine as a control.

In nucleotides, the CDR3 is TGTGCCAGCAGCTTATACCCTCTGGGGCAGGGTAATGTGGGAACTGAAGCTTTCTTT. Its protein is CASSLYPLGQGNVGTEAFF. The rearrangement links TRBV7-2 to TRBJ1-1; D possibly corresponds to TRBD1 (5 bases). The CDR3 sequence is 19 residues long. V lost 2 bases to trimming and J lost 5 bases, with 27 bases between them. In germline, CDR1 is SGHTA, CDR2 FQGNSA.